This passage covers 5 T cell receptor beta chains from one sample sequenced in a study of T cell repertoires in cytomegalovirus infection. TCRdb fed the reads into MiXCR, producing one record per CDR3 protein. The sample has about 890,000 distinct CDR3 sequences, approximately 30% seen once. These receptors are not linked to any known antigen. The starting material was cultured CD8+ T cells from PBMCs, obtained from culture after CMV antigen stimulation. These receptors all stem from a human donor in good health (CMV status not recorded). Some clones in this sample may be carry-over from other donors' samples.

In this sample, this clonotype turned up many times. This sequence joins TRBV11-1 and TRBJ1-1; 7 bases line up with TRBD1. Looked up from germline, CDR1 is SGHAT and CDR2 is FQDESV (reference sequence). This CDR3 contains 15 residues. V shed 0 bases, J shed 1 base, and the junction held 2 bases outside the gene matches. The CDR3 loop reads CASSLAPGGNTEAFF. The CDR3 region has the DNA TGTGCCAGCAGCTTAGCACCAGGGGGGAACACTGAAGCTTTCTTT.

Comments on this clonotype: This may be a read error: a much more frequent sequence differs by one nucleotide. The chain couples TRBV29-1 to TRBJ1-2, with D hard to call. The CDR3 loop spans 12 amino acids. From germline, CDR1 is SQVTM and CDR2 ANQGSEA. Deletions cut 3 bases from V and 0 bases from J, with 5 bases between. The CDR3 region is CSVDGTNYGYTF. The DNA for the CDR3 is TGCAGCGTTGACGGTACTAACTATGGCTACACCTTC.

The chain links TRBV10-3 to TRBJ2-3, with TRBD2 matching over 13 bases. Per the germline V gene, CDR1 is ENHRY and CDR2 is SYGVKD. V gave up 3 bases and J gave up 0 bases; unmatched junction bases: 3. The CDR3 contains 17 residues. Written as DNA, the CDR3 is TGTGCCATCAGTGACGGACTAGCGGGGGTGAGCACAGATACGCAGTATTTT. Its protein product is CAISDGLAGVSTDTQYF.

In its sample, this clonotype was seen a few times. The J gene is TRBJ1-1, the V gene TRBV7-6; TRBD1 might be the D (5 bases). Germline V gene lookup returns CDR1 SGHVS and CDR2 FNYEAQ. With 10 bases removed from V and 6 bases from J, the gap between germline ends came to 12 bases. This CDR3 is built from 11 residues. CDR3 loop: CATEEGAEAFF. The DNA of the CDR3 is TGTGCCACCGAGGAAGGGGCTGAAGCTTTCTTT.

This clonotype appeared many times. The CDR3 sequence: CAISERTGVNTIYF. CDR3 DNA: TGTGCCATCAGTGAGCGGACAGGGGTAAACACCATATATTTT. The chain joins TRBV10-3 to TRBJ1-3, with 9 bases matching TRBD1. Germline CDR1 and CDR2: ENHRY and SYGVKD. This CDR3 is built from 14 residues. V was pared by 2 bases and J by 6 bases, with 2 bases of the junction left unmatched.